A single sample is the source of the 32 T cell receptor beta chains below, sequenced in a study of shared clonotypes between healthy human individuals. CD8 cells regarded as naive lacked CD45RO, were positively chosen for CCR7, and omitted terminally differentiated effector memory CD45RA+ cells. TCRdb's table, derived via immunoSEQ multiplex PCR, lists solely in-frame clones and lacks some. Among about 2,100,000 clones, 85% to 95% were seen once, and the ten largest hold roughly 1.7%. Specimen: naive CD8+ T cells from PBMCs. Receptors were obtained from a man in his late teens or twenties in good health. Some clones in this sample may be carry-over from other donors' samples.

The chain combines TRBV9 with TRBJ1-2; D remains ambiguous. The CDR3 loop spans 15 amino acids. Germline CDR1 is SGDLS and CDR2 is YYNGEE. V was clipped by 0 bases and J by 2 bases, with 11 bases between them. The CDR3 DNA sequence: TGTGCCAGCAGCGTAGGTTCGTCAGCCAACTATGGCTACACCTTC. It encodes CASSVGSSANYGYTF.

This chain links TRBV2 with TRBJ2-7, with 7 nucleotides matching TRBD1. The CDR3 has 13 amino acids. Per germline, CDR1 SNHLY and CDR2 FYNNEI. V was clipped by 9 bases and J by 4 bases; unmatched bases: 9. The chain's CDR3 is CARPRTGRYEQYF. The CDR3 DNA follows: TGTGCCAGACCCCGGACAGGTAGGTACGAGCAGTACTTC.

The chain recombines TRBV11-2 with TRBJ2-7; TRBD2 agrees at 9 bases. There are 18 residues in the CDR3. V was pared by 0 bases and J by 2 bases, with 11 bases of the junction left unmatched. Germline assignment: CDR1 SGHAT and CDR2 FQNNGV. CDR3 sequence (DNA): TGTGCCAGCAGCTTAGATTTAGTTGGCGGGAGGGCCGCCTACGAGCAGTACTTC. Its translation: CASSLDLVGGRAAYEQYF.

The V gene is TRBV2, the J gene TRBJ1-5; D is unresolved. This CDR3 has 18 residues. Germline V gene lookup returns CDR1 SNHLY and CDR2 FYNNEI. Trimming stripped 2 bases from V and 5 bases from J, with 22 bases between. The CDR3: CASSERKEAGSWDQPQHF. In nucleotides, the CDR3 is TGTGCCAGCAGTGAAAGGAAGGAGGCCGGTTCGTGGGATCAGCCCCAGCATTTT.

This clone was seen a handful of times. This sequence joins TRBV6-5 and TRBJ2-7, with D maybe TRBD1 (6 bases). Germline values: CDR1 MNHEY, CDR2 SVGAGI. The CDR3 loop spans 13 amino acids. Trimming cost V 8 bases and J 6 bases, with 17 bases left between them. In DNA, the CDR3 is TGTGCCAGCCAGGTGGGGGCCTCCAGCGAGCAGTACTTC. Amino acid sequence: CASQVGASSEQYF.

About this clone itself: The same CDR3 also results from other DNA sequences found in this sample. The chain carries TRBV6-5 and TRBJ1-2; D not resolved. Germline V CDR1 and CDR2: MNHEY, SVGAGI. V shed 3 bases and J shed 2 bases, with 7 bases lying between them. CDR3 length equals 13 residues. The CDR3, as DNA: TGTGCCAGCAGTTATGGGGAGAACTATGGCTACACCTTC. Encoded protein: CASSYGENYGYTF.

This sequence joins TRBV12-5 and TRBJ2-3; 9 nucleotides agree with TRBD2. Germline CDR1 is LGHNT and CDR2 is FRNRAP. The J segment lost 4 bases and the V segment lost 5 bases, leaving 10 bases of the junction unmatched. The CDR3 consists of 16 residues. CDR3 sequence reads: CASGAGSSGAPDTQYF. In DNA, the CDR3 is TGTGCTAGTGGTGCCGGGTCTAGCGGGGCCCCAGATACGCAGTATTTT.

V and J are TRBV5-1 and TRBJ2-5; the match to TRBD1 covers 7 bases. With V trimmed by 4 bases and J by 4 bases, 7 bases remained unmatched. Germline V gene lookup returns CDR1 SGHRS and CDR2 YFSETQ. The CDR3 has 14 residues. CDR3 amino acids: CASSGDRAGETQYF. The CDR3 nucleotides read TGCGCCAGCAGCGGCGACAGGGCAGGAGAGACCCAGTACTTC.

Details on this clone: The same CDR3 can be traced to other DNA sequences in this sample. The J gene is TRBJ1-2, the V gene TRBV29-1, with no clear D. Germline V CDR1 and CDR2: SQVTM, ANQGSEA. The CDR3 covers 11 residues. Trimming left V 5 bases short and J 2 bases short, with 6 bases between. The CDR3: CSVTGNYGYTF. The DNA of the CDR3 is TGCAGCGTTACGGGAAACTATGGCTACACCTTC.

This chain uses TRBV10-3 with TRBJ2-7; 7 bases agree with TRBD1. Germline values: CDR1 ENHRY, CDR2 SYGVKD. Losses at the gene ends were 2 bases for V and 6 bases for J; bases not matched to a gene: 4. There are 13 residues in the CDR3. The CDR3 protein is CAISETGQLEQYF. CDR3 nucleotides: TGTGCCATCAGTGAGACGGGACAGCTCGAGCAGTACTTC.

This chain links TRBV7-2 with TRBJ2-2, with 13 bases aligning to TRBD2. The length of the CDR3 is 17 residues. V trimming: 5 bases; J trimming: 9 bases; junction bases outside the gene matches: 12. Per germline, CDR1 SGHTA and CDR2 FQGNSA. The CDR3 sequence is CASSPRTSGSVDRELFF. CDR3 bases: TGTGCCAGCAGCCCACGGACTAGCGGGAGTGTCGACAGGGAGCTGTTTTTT.

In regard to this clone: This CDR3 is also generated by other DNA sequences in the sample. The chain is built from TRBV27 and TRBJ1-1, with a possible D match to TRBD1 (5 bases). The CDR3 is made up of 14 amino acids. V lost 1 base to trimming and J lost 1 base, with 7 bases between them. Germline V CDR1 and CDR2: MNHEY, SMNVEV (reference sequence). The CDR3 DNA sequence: TGTGCCAGCAGTTTATTGGGGGGGAACACTGAAGCTTTCTTT. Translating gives CASSLLGGNTEAFF.

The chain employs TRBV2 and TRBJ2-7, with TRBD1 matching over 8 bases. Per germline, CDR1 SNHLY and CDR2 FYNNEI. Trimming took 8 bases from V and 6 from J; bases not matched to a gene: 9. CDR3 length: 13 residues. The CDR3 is CASGQGSYVEQYF. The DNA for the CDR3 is TGTGCCAGCGGACAGGGTAGTTACGTCGAGCAGTACTTC.

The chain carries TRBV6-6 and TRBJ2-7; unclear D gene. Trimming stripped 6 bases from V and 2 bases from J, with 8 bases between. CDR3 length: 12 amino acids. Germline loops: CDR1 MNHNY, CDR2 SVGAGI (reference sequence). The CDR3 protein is CASSHNAYEQYF. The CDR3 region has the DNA TGTGCCAGCAGCCACAATGCCTACGAGCAGTACTTC.

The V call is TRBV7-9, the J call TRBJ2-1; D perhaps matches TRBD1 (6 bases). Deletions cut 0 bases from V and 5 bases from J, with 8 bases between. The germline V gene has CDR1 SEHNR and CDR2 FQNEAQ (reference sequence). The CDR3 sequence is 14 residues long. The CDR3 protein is CASSLAQGNNEQFF. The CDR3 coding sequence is TGTGCCAGCAGCTTAGCACAGGGCAACAATGAGCAGTTCTTC. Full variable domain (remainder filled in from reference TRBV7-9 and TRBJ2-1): DTGVSQNPRHKITKRGQNVTFRCDPISEHNRLYWYRQTLGQGPEFLTYFQNEAQLEKSRLLSDRFSAERPKGSFSTLEIQRTEQGDSAMYLCASSLAQGNNEQFFGPGTRLTVL.

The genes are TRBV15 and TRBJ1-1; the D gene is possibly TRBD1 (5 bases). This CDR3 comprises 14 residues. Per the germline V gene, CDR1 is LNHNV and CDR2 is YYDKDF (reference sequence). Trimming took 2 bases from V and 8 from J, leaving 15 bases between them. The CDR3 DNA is TGTGCCACCAGCAGAACTAGGGACGAATGGGAAGCTTTCTTT. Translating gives CATSRTRDEWEAFF.

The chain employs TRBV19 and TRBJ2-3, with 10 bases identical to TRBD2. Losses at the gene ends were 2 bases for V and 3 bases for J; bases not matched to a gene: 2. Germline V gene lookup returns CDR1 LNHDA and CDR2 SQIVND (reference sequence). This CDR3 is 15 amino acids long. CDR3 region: CASSIPGLATDTQYF. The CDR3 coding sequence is TGTGCCAGTAGTATACCGGGACTAGCGACAGATACGCAGTATTTT.

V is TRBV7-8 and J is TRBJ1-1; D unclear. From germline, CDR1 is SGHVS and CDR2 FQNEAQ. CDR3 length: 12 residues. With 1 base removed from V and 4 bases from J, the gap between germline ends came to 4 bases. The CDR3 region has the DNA TGTGCCAGCAGCTTAGTTTTCACTGAAGCTTTCTTT. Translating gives CASSLVFTEAFF. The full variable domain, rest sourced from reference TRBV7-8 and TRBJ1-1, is GAGVSQSPRYKVAKRGQDVALRCDPISGHVSLFWYQQALGQGPEFLTYFQNEAQLDKSGLPSDRFFAERPEGSVSTLKIQRTQQEDSAVYLCASSLVFTEAFFGQGTRLTVV.

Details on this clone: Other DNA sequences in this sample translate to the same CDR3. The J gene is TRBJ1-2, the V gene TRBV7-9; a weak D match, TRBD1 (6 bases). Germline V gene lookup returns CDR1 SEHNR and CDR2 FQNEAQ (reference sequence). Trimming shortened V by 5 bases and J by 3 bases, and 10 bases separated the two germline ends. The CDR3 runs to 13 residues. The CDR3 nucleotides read TGTGCCAGCAGCGACGCAGGGGACTATGGCTACACCTTC. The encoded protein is CASSDAGDYGYTF.

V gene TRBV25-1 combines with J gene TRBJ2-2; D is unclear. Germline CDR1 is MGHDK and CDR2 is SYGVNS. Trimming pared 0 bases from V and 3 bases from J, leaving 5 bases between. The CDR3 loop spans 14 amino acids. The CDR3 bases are TGTGCCAGCAGTGAATACAAGTACACCGGGGAGCTGTTTTTT. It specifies CASSEYKYTGELFF.

The CDR3 here is CASSEGASGHEQFF. CDR3 DNA: TGCGCCAGCAGTGAGGGGGCTAGCGGCCATGAGCAGTTCTTC. V and J are TRBV4-3 and TRBJ2-1; D assignment may be TRBD1 or TRBD2 (7 bases each). The ends were cut back, 6 bases at V and 8 bases at J, with 17 bases in the middle. Per germline, CDR1 LGHNA and CDR2 YSLEER. This CDR3 region has 14 residues.

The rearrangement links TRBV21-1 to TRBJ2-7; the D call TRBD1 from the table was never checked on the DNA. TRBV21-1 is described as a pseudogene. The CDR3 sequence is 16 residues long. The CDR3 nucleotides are TGTGCCAGCAGCAAATGCGGTTCACAGGGGGCTGGGGAGCAGTACTTC. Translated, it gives CASSKCGSQGAGEQYF.

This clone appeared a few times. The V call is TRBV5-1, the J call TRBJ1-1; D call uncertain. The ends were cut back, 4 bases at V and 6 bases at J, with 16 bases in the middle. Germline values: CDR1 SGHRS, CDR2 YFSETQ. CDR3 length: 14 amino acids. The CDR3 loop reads CASSPRERGPEAFF. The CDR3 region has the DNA TGCGCCAGCAGCCCTAGAGAGCGGGGTCCTGAAGCTTTCTTT.

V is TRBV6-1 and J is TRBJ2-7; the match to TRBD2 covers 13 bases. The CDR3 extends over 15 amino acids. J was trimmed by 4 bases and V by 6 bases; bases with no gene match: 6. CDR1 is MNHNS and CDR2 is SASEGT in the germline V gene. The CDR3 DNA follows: TGTGCCAGCAGGACAGGGGGACTAGCGGGGTACGAGCAGTACTTC. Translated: CASRTGGLAGYEQYF.

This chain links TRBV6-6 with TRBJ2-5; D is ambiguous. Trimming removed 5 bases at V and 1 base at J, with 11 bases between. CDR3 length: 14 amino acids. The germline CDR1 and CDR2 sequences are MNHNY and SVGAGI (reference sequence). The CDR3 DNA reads TGTGCCAGCAGTCCTTTTGCGGTCCAAGAGACCCAGTACTTC. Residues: CASSPFAVQETQYF.

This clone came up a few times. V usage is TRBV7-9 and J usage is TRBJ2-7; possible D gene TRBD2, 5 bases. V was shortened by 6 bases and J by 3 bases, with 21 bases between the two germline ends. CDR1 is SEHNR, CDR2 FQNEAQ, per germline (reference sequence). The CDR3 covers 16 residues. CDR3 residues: CASSSLAGMMDYEQYF. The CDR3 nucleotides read TGTGCCAGCAGTTCCCTGGCCGGGATGATGGACTACGAGCAGTACTTC.

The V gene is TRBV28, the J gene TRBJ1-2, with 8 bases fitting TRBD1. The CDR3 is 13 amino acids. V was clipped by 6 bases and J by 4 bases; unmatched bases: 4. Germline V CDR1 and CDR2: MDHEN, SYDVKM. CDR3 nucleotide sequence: TGTGCCAGCAGACAAGGACAGGGCTATGGCTACACCTTC. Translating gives CASRQGQGYGYTF.

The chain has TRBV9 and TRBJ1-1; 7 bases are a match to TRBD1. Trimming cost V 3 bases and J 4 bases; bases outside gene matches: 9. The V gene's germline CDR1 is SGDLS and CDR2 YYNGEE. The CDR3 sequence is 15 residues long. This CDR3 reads CASSAPEGAGTEAFF. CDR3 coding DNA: TGTGCCAGCAGCGCCCCCGAGGGGGCGGGCACTGAAGCTTTCTTT.

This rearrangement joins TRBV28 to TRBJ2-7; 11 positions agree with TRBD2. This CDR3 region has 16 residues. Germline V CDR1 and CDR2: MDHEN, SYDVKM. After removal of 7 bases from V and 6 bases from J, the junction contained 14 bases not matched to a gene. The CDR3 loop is CASTTGTSGPFSEQYF. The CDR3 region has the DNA TGTGCCAGCACTACCGGGACTAGCGGACCCTTTTCCGAGCAGTACTTC.

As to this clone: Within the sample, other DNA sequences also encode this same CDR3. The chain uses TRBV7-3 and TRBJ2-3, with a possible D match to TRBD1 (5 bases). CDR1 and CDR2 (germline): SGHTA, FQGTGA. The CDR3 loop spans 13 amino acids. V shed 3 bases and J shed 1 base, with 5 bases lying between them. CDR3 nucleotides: TGTGCCAGCAGCTTGACAGGCACAGATACGCAGTATTTT. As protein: CASSLTGTDTQYF. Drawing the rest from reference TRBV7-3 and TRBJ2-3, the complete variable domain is GAGVSQTPSNKVTEKGKYVELRCDPISGHTALYWYRQSLGQGPEFLIYFQGTGAADDSGLPNDRFFAVRPEGSVSTLKIQRTERGDSAVYLCASSLTGTDTQYFGPGTRLTVL.

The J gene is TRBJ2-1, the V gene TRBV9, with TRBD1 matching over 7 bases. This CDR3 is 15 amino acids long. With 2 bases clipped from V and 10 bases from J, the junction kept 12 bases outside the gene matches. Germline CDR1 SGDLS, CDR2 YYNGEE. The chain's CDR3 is CASSVSRDSPIEQFF. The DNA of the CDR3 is TGTGCCAGCAGCGTTAGCCGGGACAGTCCCATCGAGCAGTTCTTC.

The CDR3 here is CASSEDRVNQPQHF. CDR3 DNA sequence: TGTGCCAGCAGTGAGGACAGGGTCAATCAGCCCCAGCATTTT. The chain has TRBV28 and TRBJ1-5, with 8 bases fitting TRBD1. The germline CDR1 and CDR2 sequences are MDHEN and SYDVKM. The CDR3 contains 14 residues. The trim removed 5 bases at V and 3 bases at J, leaving 3 bases unmatched. Together with reference TRBV28 and TRBJ1-5, the CDR3 gives the full variable domain: DVKVTQSSRYLVKRTGEKVFLECVQDMDHENMFWYRQDPGLGLRLIYFSYDVKMKEKGDIPEGYSVSREKKERFSLILESASTNQTSMYLCASSEDRVNQPQHFGDGTRLSIL.